Listed below are T cell receptor beta chains from one sample, sequenced in a study of shared clonotypes between healthy human individuals. The data were produced by immunoSEQ multiplex PCR, yet TCRdb's version contains in-frame clones alone and is incomplete. This sample has 1.5 million to 2.5 million clones, with roughly 95% found just once. The source material was naive CD8+ T cells sorted from blood. The receptors here all came from a man aged 18-30 years in good health. Both conserved end residues are part of each CDR3. D genes are given only for firm matches. Not all rows give a size; the values are once, few, many and, for expanded clones, a class.

TRBV10-2	TRBJ2-7	TRBD2	NA	CASSEPGGRASWEQYF	TGCGCCAGCAGTGAGCCGGGGGGACGGGCTAGTTGGGAGCAGTACTTC
TRBV9	TRBJ2-1	TRBD2	NA	CASSVGGGPNEQFF	TGTGCCAGCAGCGTCGGGGGAGGGCCTAATGAGCAGTTCTTC
TRBV7-9	TRBJ2-3	NA	NA	CASSLGWGQATDTQYF	TGTGCCAGCAGCTTAGGATGGGGCCAGGCCACAGATACGCAGTATTTT
TRBV9	TRBJ2-3	NA	NA	CASSGSRGGNTDTQYF	TGTGCCAGCAGCGGGTCTAGGGGGGGAAACACAGATACGCAGTATTTT
TRBV25-1	TRBJ2-7	NA	NA	CASSGESYEQYF	TGTGCCAGCAGCGGGGAGAGCTACGAGCAGTACTTC
TRBV4-1	TRBJ2-7	NA	NA	CASSQESSTPYEQYF	TGCGCCAGCAGCCAAGAATCTAGCACCCCCTACGAGCAGTACTTC
TRBV9	TRBJ2-5	NA	NA	CASSPPTGEETQYF	TGTGCCAGCAGCCCTCCAACGGGGGAAGAGACCCAGTACTTC
TRBV4-1	TRBJ2-5	TRBD1	NA	CASSQGDRGFTETQYF	TGCGCCAGCAGCCAGGGGGACAGGGGGTTTACGGAGACCCAGTACTTC
TRBV27	TRBJ2-7	TRBD1	NA	CASSQTGTGFYEQYF	TGTGCCAGCAGTCAAACCGGGACAGGGTTCTACGAGCAGTACTTC
TRBV7-9	TRBJ1-2	NA	NA	CASSLNQDYGYTF	TGTGCCAGCAGCTTAAACCAGGACTATGGCTACACCTTC
TRBV7-6	TRBJ1-6	NA	NA	CASSLAGGYYNSPLHF	TGTGCCAGCAGCTTAGCCGGGGGCTACTATAATTCACCCCTCCACTTT
TRBV10-3	TRBJ1-3	NA	NA	CAISEGSPNTIYF	TGTGCCATCAGTGAGGGGTCCCCGAACACCATATATTTT
TRBV27	TRBJ2-7	TRBD1	NA	CASSSVGTGVNEQYF	TGTGCCAGCAGTTCCGTCGGGACAGGGGTTAACGAGCAGTACTTC
TRBV11-2	TRBJ2-1	NA	NA	CASSLVGGGNEQFF	TGTGCCAGCAGCTTAGTAGGGGGAGGCAATGAGCAGTTCTTC
TRBV19	TRBJ2-7	NA	NA	CASSIRDNFYEQYF	TGTGCCAGTAGTATCAGGGACAATTTTTACGAGCAGTACTTC
TRBV5-1	TRBJ2-7	TRBD2	NA	CASSSSSGGIHEQYF	TGCGCCAGCAGTTCATCTAGCGGGGGGATCCACGAGCAGTACTTC
TRBV29-1	TRBJ1-6	TRBD1	NA	CSALQGAPGSPLHF	TGCAGCGCCCTACAGGGGGCTCCGGGTTCACCCCTCCACTTT
TRBV29-1	TRBJ1-1	NA	NA	CSAMGGAEAQTNTEAFF	TGCAGCGCCATGGGGGGGGCCGAGGCTCAGACGAACACTGAAGCTTTCTTT
TRBV30	TRBJ2-7	NA	NA	CAWDPSGGYEQYF	TGTGCCTGGGATCCCAGCGGTGGGTACGAGCAGTACTTC
TRBV6-6	TRBJ2-7	NA	NA	CASSYSDGGSYEQYF	TGTGCCAGCAGTTACTCCGACGGTGGGAGTTACGAGCAGTACTTC
TRBV4-2	TRBJ2-7	NA	once	CASSPFGGSYEQYF	TGTGCCAGCAGCCCATTCGGGGGTTCCTACGAGCAGTACTTC
TRBV4-2	TRBJ2-3	NA	NA	CASSQNLNQVTDTQYF	TGTGCCAGCAGCCAAAACCTAAACCAGGTCACAGATACGCAGTATTTT
TRBV28	TRBJ1-6	TRBD1	NA	CASSSLQGAPLHF	TGTGCCAGCAGTTCCCTACAGGGGGCACCCCTCCACTTT
TRBV11-3	TRBJ2-1	TRBD2	NA	CASSTSGGQSYNEQFF	TGTGCCAGCAGCACCAGCGGGGGCCAATCCTACAATGAGCAGTTCTTC
TRBV5-1	TRBJ2-7	TRBD1	NA	CASSFRGRQYF	TGCGCCAGCAGTTTTAGGGGGCGGCAGTACTTC
TRBV29-1	TRBJ2-1	NA	NA	CSADHTSSPEQFF	TGCAGCGCCGACCACACTAGTTCCCCGGAGCAGTTCTTC
TRBV7-9	TRBJ2-3	NA	once	CASTSSTSIGTDTQYF	TGTGCCAGCACCTCTTCAACGAGTATAGGAACAGATACGCAGTATTTT
TRBV27	TRBJ1-5	TRBD1	NA	CASSPTGLNQPQHF	TGTGCCAGCAGCCCGACAGGGTTAAATCAGCCCCAGCATTTT
TRBV4-3	TRBJ2-2	NA	NA	CASSQDSQGPTGELFF	TGCGCCAGCAGCCAAGATTCCCAGGGGCCTACCGGGGAGCTGTTTTTT
TRBV5-1	TRBJ2-1	NA	NA	CASSLDRGFDEQFF	TGCGCCAGCAGCTTGGACCGGGGGTTTGATGAGCAGTTCTTC
TRBV5-1	TRBJ2-7	NA	NA	CASSLEGTPSYEQYF	TGCGCCAGCAGCTTGGAGGGGACACCTTCCTACGAGCAGTACTTC
TRBV7-6	TRBJ2-1	TRBD2	NA	CASTVSGINNEQFF	TGTGCCAGCACCGTCAGCGGGATAAACAATGAGCAGTTCTTC
TRBV19	TRBJ2-5	TRBD2	NA	CASSPGILAGQETQYF	TGTGCCAGTAGCCCCGGAATTCTAGCGGGTCAAGAGACCCAGTACTTC
TRBV5-1	TRBJ2-7	NA	NA	CASSLKSGRDSYEQYF	TGCGCCAGCAGCTTGAAAAGCGGGCGGGATTCCTACGAGCAGTACTTC
TRBV6-5	TRBJ2-3	NA	NA	CASSPRGFPDTQYF	TGTGCCAGCAGCCCCCGGGGCTTCCCAGATACGCAGTATTTT
TRBV2	TRBJ2-7	TRBD2	once	CASFSSGVYEQYF	TGTGCCAGCTTTTCTAGCGGGGTTTACGAGCAGTACTTC
TRBV7-2	TRBJ2-5	TRBD1	NA	CASSPKDRVGETQYF	TGTGCCAGCAGCCCCAAGGACAGGGTGGGGGAGACCCAGTACTTC
TRBV27	TRBJ2-7	TRBD1	NA	CASSLTGGLYEQYF	TGTGCCAGCAGTCTGACAGGGGGCCTCTACGAGCAGTACTTC
TRBV6-1	TRBJ2-7	NA	NA	CASSVGGQLSYEQYF	TGTGCCAGCAGTGTGGGGGGACAGCTCTCCTACGAGCAGTACTTC
TRBV2	TRBJ2-7	TRBD2	NA	CASSDTSATYEQYF	TGTGCCAGCAGTGATACTAGCGCTACCTACGAGCAGTACTTC
TRBV6-1	TRBJ2-5	NA	NA	CASSDQWNYQETQYF	TGTGCCAGCAGTGACCAGTGGAATTACCAAGAGACCCAGTACTTC
TRBV4-3	TRBJ2-1	NA	NA	CASSPGLGEDEQFF	TGCGCCAGCAGCCCCGGTTTAGGGGAGGATGAGCAGTTCTTC
TRBV6-1	TRBJ2-3	TRBD2	NA	CASSESWRGALTDTQYF	TGTGCCAGCAGTGAAAGTTGGCGGGGGGCCTTAACAGATACGCAGTATTTT
TRBV30	TRBJ2-2	TRBD1	NA	CAWSWGTGGTGELFF	TGTGCCTGGAGTTGGGGGACAGGGGGAACCGGGGAGCTGTTTTTT
TRBV27	TRBJ2-3	NA	NA	CASSWGGGGIDTQYF	TGTGCCAGCAGTTGGGGTGGCGGTGGGATAGATACGCAGTATTTT
TRBV6-5	TRBJ2-7	NA	once	CASSGPPGLYEQYF	TGTGCCAGCAGTGGCCCCCCCGGGCTCTACGAGCAGTACTTC
TRBV5-4	TRBJ2-1	TRBD2	NA	CASSFPGTSGPKQFF	TGTGCCAGCAGCTTTCCCGGGACTAGCGGGCCTAAGCAGTTCTTC
TRBV7-9	TRBJ1-4	NA	NA	CASSTGNEKLFF	TGTGCCAGCAGCACCGGTAATGAAAAACTGTTTTTT
TRBV2	TRBJ2-7	NA	NA	CASTDVYEQYF	TGTGCCAGCACCGACGTTTACGAGCAGTACTTC
TRBV29-1	TRBJ2-7	TRBD2	NA	CSVRGTSGRSPYEQYF	TGCAGCGTTCGTGGGACTAGCGGGAGGTCTCCCTACGAGCAGTACTTC
TRBV20-1	TRBJ2-7	NA	once	CSASDVHEQYF	TGCAGTGCTAGTGATGTGCACGAGCAGTACTTC
TRBV19	TRBJ2-7	NA	NA	CASSIPGAYEQYF	TGTGCCAGTAGTATACCCGGGGCCTACGAGCAGTACTTC
TRBV5-6	TRBJ2-7	NA	NA	CASSPNPLSARYEQYF	TGTGCCAGCAGCCCGAATCCACTCTCGGCCCGCTACGAGCAGTACTTC